The present T cell receptor (beta chain) was sequenced within a study of a mutant IDH1 vaccine in newly diagnosed glioma. About the study: Treated patients had a mean age of 40.4 years and a sex split that was around 60% male and 37.5% female. Former treatment meant radiotherapy, temozolomide, or both; the majority had gotten both. Study observations and caveats: In about 93% of patients, immune responses induced by the vaccine occurred.

Note on this clone: Its antigen remains unidentified.

Described time point: week 23, last vaccination. Each vaccine dose was 300 ug of mutant IDH1 20-mer peptide, with topical imiquimod. Here immunoSEQ multiplex PCR was the method, and the copy in TCRdb shows in-frame clones only, minus some. Altogether approximately 67,000 clones are present, approximately 80% being singletons, with the ten largest covering 10% to 15%. In germline, CDR1 is LGHNA, CDR2 YSLEER. Trimming shortened V by 6 bases and J by 2 bases, and 16 bases separated the two germline ends. CDR3 size: 15 residues. Sequenced material: PBMCs, taken from a glioma patient whose treatment included an IDH1 peptide vaccine. The receptor's source is a man younger than 35 with glioma. The gene calls are TRBV4-3 and TRBJ2-5; tentatively, D is TRBD1 (6 bases). CDR3 coding DNA: TGCGCCAGCAGTCCTTTCACAGGGCGGCAAGAGACCCAGTACTTC. Residues: CASSPFTGRQETQYF.